This T cell receptor beta chain is from a study of graft-versus-host responses after intestinal transplantation. CDR1 is MNHNY, CDR2 SVGAGI, per germline (reference sequence). V shed 0 bases and J shed 7 bases, with 9 bases lying between them. This CDR3 contains 13 residues. This clone has more than one count but fewer than ten. Profiling relied on immunoSEQ multiplex PCR, and the TCRdb table lists in-frame clones only, not all of them. The sample carries roughly 14,000 clones, 30% to 40% recorded once. Sorting of proliferating CFSE-low CD3+CD4+ and CD3+CD8+ responders took place after the reaction. The source material was alloreactive CD4+ T cells from a mixed lymphocyte reaction culture, sampled before intestinal transplant. Subset reported: CFSE-low proliferating T cells sorted from roughly 6-day pre-transplant mixed lymphocyte reaction (GvH or HvG direction). The clonotype originates from a human patient who received an intestinal transplant. J is TRBJ1-2 and V is TRBV6-6, with unresolved D. The CDR3 bases are TGTGCCAGCAGTTACTCGGTGGGTTTTGGCTACACCTTC. It is translated as CASSYSVGFGYTF.